Here is one T cell receptor (beta chain) with its context. The source of the sample is a study of CD8+CD57+ T cells in acquired aplastic anemia. Study-wide context: Sorting CD4+ and CD8+ cells gave DNA averaging 3.2 ug.

Only patients with CD8+CD57+ cell expansion on flow cytometry were chosen for sequencing. The patients all had a severe acquired aplastic anemia diagnosis. Patients had received no therapy at the time of blood sampling. Researchers used genomic DNA as the template to profile TCR beta VDJ and CDR3. TCRdb re-called the reads through MiXCR, storing one row per CDR3 protein. Of approximately 250,000 distinct CDR3 sequences in the sample, 70% to 85% were seen once. CDR3 length: 14 residues. Trimming cost V 0 bases and J 15 bases, with 20 bases left between them. The germline V gene has CDR1 SGDLS and CDR2 YYNGEE.

The TCR originated in a human donor with aplastic anemia. This chain joins TRBV9 and TRBJ2-3, with D perhaps matching TRBD2 (5 bases). Sequenced input: sorted CD4+, CD8+, or CD8+CD57+ T cells (not recorded which) from PBMCs. CDR3 protein: CASSVGGDPQYFYF. As DNA, the CDR3 is TGTGCCAGCAGCGTAGGGGGAGATCCCCAGTATTTTTATTTT.